Described below is a single T cell receptor (beta chain) sequence and its context. Its antigen is not identified. The assay was immunoSEQ multiplex PCR, and TCRdb's table has in-frame clones only and misses some. The sample carries 130,000 to 150,000 clones, 80% to 95% recorded once. J gave up 3 bases and V 10 bases, and 12 bases lay outside the gene matches. Per the germline V gene, CDR1 is MDHEN and CDR2 is SYDVKM. This CDR3 has 14 amino acids. The sample originates from a study of T cell responses to AZD1222 COVID-19 vaccine. Findings of the study overall: Two doses of AZD1222 preceded a rise in Spike-specific TCR breadth and depth.

The sequence was collected from an adult in good health. The gene calls are TRBV28 and TRBJ2-7; 7 nucleotides align to TRBD1. The sample consisted of peripheral blood, taken on day 0 of AZD1222 vaccination. For the CDR3, the DNA is TGTGCCACTGAACCCGACAGGGTGCACTACGAGCAGTACTTC. This sequence encodes CATEPDRVHYEQYF.